Described below is a single T cell receptor beta chain sequence and its context. Its recognized antigen is unknown. Nothing much larger sits one base from this clone, and base qualities are not available. These data are taken from a study of CD8 T cells in Susac syndrome (dated 2019 in TCRdb). Study-wide context: Repertoire sequencing was used to test whether CD8+ T cell activation and differentiation in Susac syndrome was antigen driven. On the study overall, not on this receptor specifically: The number of individuals in the TCR sequencing and HLA analysis was recognized as being relatively small.

Peripheral blood CD8+ and CD4+ T cells from healthy donors, Susac syndrome patients and multiple sclerosis patients were profiled using high-throughput TCR beta sequencing. The healthy donors served as controls matched for age and sex. Bulk CD8+ and CD4+ T cells were purified by magnetic negative isolation, while CD8+ TEMRA cells were enriched using FACS. Blood was drawn into EDTA tubes, processed within 24 hours, and PBMCs were isolated by density gradient centrifugation. PBMCs intended for TCR sequencing were cryopreserved in liquid nitrogen and thawed later in a water bath at 37 degrees C. The sorted or isolated CD4+, CD8+ and CD8+ TEMRA cells had a purity of 90% or higher. RNA was extracted using the RNeasy kit, and about 0.5 to 1 ug of the RNA was reverse transcribed with random hexamers. The immunoSEQ multiplex PCR assay, which covers 54 Vbeta and 13 Jbeta segments, was used to amplify TCR beta CDR3 regions. PCR amplification bias was corrected using a synthetic template baseline for primer optimization and computational correction. As for how the authors treated the data: Reads were annotated to V, D and J genes per IMGT and analyzed with immunoSEQ Analyzer, keeping only productive sequences. Clonality was computed as one minus Shannon entropy normalized by log2 of the number of productive unique sequences. For each patient and control, public and private clones were evaluated within the 100 most prevalent clones. A clone was defined as Susac-specific if it was absent from the healthy and MS cohorts, from about 1,100 published viral clones and from other ImmuneACCESS disease sequences. TCRdb applied fastp at Q25 and MiXCR to the public reads, then kept only in-frame beta chains. Duplicate CDR3 protein sequences are folded into a single record with the most common DNA and genes. The V and J calls follow TCRdb's processing rather than the paper's. The sample has approximately 100,000 distinct CDR3 sequences on record, about nine tenths of them singletons. The ten largest clones capture around 0.15% of the sample.

Trimming accounts for 6 bases at V and 5 bases at J, while the number of junction bases matched to no gene is 2. For CDR1 and CDR2, the germline V gene lists SGHRS and YFSETQ. The CDR3 spans 15 residues, from the cysteine through the phenylalanine. CDR3 DNA is the only sequence kept; it has 45 bases, read in frame from the first base. The chain was built from TRBV5-1 and TRBJ2-2, and 15 bases in between align with TRBD2. The clonotype was recovered from a human donor in good health. The sequenced sample consisted of CD4+ T cells from PBMCs. The DNA sequence reads TGCGCCAGCACGGGACTAGCGGGAGGAACCGGGGAGCTGTTTTTT. The resulting protein is CASTGLAGGTGELFF.